This T cell receptor (beta chain) was captured in a study of beta chain features in type 1 diabetes. Whole-study findings and limits: Patients with Type 1 diabetes showed moderately but significantly shorter TCRB CDR3s in all four CD4+ subsets.

The CDR3 spans 15 residues. Per the germline V gene, CDR1 is SGHTA and CDR2 is FQGTGA. V lost 5 bases to trimming and J lost 2 bases, with 15 bases between them. This clone was seen a few times. Antigen: not known. Reverse transcription of all isolated RNA meant that expressed TCRB transcripts were sequenced. The repertoire was sequenced with immunoSEQ multiplex PCR; TCRdb's copy has only in-frame clones and lacks some. The sample includes around 430,000 clones, about 32% of them seen just once. In total, each donor contributed a single heparinised blood draw that averaged around 120 mL. This clonotype originated in a man between 18 and 29 years old in good health. Sequencing used naive CD4+ T cells from blood. This rearrangement joins TRBV7-3 to TRBJ2-5, with D perhaps matching TRBD1 (6 bases). The CDR3 spells CASSGGGEIQETQYF. The CDR3, as DNA: TGTGCCAGCAGCGGGGGCGGAGAGATACAAGAGACCCAGTACTTC. Full variable domain (rest looked up from reference TRBV7-3 and TRBJ2-5): GAGVSQTPSNKVTEKGKYVELRCDPISGHTALYWYRQSLGQGPEFLIYFQGTGAADDSGLPNDRFFAVRPEGSVSTLKIQRTERGDSAVYLCASSGGGEIQETQYFGPGTRLLVL.